This note documents a single TCR beta chain sequence. The data belong to a study of blood T cell repertoires in COVID-19. TCRdb's copy holds only in-frame clones and misses some; the assay was immunoSEQ multiplex PCR. The sample includes some 270,000 clones, about 82% of them seen just once. The CDR3 has 17 amino acids. Trimming removed 1 base from V and 5 bases from J; junction bases left unmatched: 9. Germline CDR1 SGHTS, CDR2 YDEGEE. The clonotype comes from a woman aged 45-60 years with acute COVID-19. This rearrangement joins TRBV5-8 to TRBJ2-1; 10 nucleotides match TRBD1. The sequenced material came from PBMCs or T cells enriched from blood (not recorded which). The CDR3 region is CASSLLAGTGEDNEQFF. CDR3 coding DNA: TGTGCCAGCAGCTTGCTTGCCGGGACAGGGGAAGACAATGAGCAGTTCTTC.